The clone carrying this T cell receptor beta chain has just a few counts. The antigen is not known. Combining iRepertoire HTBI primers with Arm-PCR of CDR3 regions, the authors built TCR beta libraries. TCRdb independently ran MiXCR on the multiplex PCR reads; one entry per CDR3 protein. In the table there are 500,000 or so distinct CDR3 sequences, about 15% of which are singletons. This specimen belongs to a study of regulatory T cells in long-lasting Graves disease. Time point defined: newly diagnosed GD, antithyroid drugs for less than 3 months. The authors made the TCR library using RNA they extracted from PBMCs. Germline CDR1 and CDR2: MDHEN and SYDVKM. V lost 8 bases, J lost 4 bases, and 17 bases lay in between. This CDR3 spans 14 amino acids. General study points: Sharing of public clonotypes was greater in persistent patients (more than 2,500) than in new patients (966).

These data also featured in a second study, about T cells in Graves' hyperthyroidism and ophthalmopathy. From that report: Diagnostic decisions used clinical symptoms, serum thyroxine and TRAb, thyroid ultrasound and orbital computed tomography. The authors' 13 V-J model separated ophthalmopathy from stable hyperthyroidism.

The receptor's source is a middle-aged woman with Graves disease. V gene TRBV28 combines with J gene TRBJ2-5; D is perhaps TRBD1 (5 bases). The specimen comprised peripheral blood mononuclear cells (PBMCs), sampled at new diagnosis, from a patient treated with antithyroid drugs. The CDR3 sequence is CASAPPQARETQYF. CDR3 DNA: TGTGCCAGCGCCCCCCCACAGGCGCGAGAGACCCAGTACTTC.